This T cell receptor beta chain was identified in a study of shared clonotypes between healthy human individuals. Overall study findings and caveats: Sharing across four donors was highest in naive CD4 (around 5%) and lowest in memory CD8 (about 0.4%). The four-donor shared clonotypes exceeded non-shared clonotypes in generation probability, with non-shared ones scoring lower.

CDR1 and CDR2 (germline): SSHAT, FNYEAQ (reference sequence). The CDR3 runs 14 residues. A note on this clone: The antigen is not known. One junction end disagrees with the germline gene, perhaps due to a read error.

Deep-level settings were used for running the assay. Produced via immunoSEQ multiplex PCR; TCRdb's table is partial and in-frame only. Among 2 million to 3 million clones listed, roughly nine tenths were seen once. Researchers partitioned CD4+ cells into CD45RA+ naive and CD45RA-negative memory subsets. The chain uses TRBV7-7 and TRBJ1-1; D might be TRBD1 (6 bases). This receptor was identified in a man between 18 and 29 years old in good health. The sample taken for sequencing was naive CD4+ T cells sorted from blood. This sample's subset: CD45RA+ positively selected. The CDR3 sequence is CASSFARGDTEAFF. Here the CDR3 DNA reads TGTGCTAGCAGCTTCGCAAGGGGGGACACTGAAGCTTTCTTT. The full variable domain, rest sourced from reference TRBV7-7 and TRBJ1-1, is GAGVSQSPRYKVTKRGQDVTLRCDPISSHATLYWYQQALGQGPEFLTYFNYEAQPDKSGLPSDRFSAERPEGSISTLTIQRTEQRDSAMYRCASSFARGDTEAFFGQGTRLTVV.